The source of this T cell receptor (beta chain) is a study of shared clonotypes between healthy human individuals (dated by TCRdb to the early 2020s). For context, the study as a whole: A few men and a couple of women, aged 18 to 49 years, made up the cohort. Per donor, three plates each were used for CD4 naive and CD4 memory, two for CD8 naive, and one for CD8 memory. Blood TCR repertoires of about 5 healthy adults were deeply sequenced to estimate repertoire size and the extent of clonotype sharing between individuals. Libraries were prepared and TCR repertoires were sequenced by different laboratories using diverse techniques, in order to increase sequencing depth and limit assay-specific biases. Between about 0.8 and 8.9 billion PBMCs per donor were obtained by leukapheresis.

On the study overall, not on this receptor specifically: When a handful of donors were compared, the shared fraction of clonotypes was about 5.4% for naive CD4, 3.5% to 4% for naive CD8, roughly 2.5% for memory CD4, and around 0.37% for memory CD8. Rarefaction of sorted-subset datasets indicated incomplete sequencing despite the large sequencing depth. Naive subsets generally had larger estimated clonotype richness than memory subsets did. Compared with non-shared clonotypes, the clonotypes found in all four sorted-subset donors had higher generation probabilities. Sampling was limited to blood, and TCR repertoires in tissue likely differ from TCR repertoires in blood. Pairwise subsampling led to the expectation that sequencing depth would affect the degree of clonotype sharing among donors. Because the study included only a small number of donors, the genetic and exposure-history diversity represented was limited.

Of note for this clone: Its target antigen remains unknown. The record has no base qualities; no much larger clone is one base away.

Using the deep immunoSEQ assay, TCR CDR3 regions were amplified from genomic DNA by multiplex PCR. For each cell subset, the extracted genomic DNA was distributed evenly across all wells of several immunoSEQ 96-well plates, and each plate served as one replicate. For sorted subsets, around 200 ng genomic DNA, equal to some 28,000 T cell genomes, was loaded into each replicate PCR. Purified libraries were measured with a Qubit 3.0 fluorometer, size-checked on a Bioanalyzer 2100, and measured again with the KAPA Library Quantification kit. Each immunoSEQ 96-well plate was sequenced on its own single-read 150-cycle Illumina NextSeq 550 flow cell. The authors' pipeline ran thus. Because only junctional sequences without quality scores were contained in the immunoSEQ output, filtering matching that applied to full-length reads could not be performed. To assign V/J genes and CDR3, sequences were annotated using PyIR, a Python wrapper for IgBLAST v1.9, with IMGT germline references. Reads were removed for weak V/J assignments (E-value above 1e-6), missing CDR3, stop codons, out-of-frame junctions, or ambiguous translated residues. V3J clonotypes were defined by identical inferred V gene, J gene, and CDR3 amino acid sequence. To compute the percentage overlap between repertoires, the number of shared unique clonotypes was divided by the size of the smaller repertoire. Three approaches were used to assess repertoire richness: RTK rarefaction, the Chao1 estimator, and Recon v2.1 estimates of unobserved clonotypes. Generation probabilities were computed with OLGA for all TCRbeta clonotypes obtained by the gDNA method from several donors. TCRdb carries this immuneACCESS record with in-frame sequences only. Its versions omit some clonotypes, under half of them owing to an unresolved V gene in the studies checked, with the rest unexplained. For V, J and clone size, that table is used; D and trimming come from the DNA. The sample table holds roughly 170,000 clones, of which 65% to 70% were seen once. The ten largest clones represent under 11% of the sample.

CDR1 and CDR2, per the germline V gene, are SNHLY and FYNNEI. The CDR3, cysteine through phenylalanine, is 10 amino acids long. The entry retains the CDR3 DNA only, 30 bases that are in frame from base 1. V and J lose 5 bases and 9 bases, and a span of 7 bases separates them. The donors were healthy, HIV-negative adults who had no recently reported acute infections or vaccinations. Every donor was a Caucasian adult living in Nashville, Tennessee, USA. CD4+ T cells were enriched by magnetic negative selection, after which naive cells were positively selected on CD45RA and the negative fraction was taken as the memory subset. After blood collection by leukapheresis, PBMCs were isolated using Ficoll-Histopaque density gradient centrifugation and then cryopreserved in the vapor phase of liquid nitrogen. Purity and quantity of every magnetically sorted T cell population were checked by analytical flow cytometry. Genomic DNA was isolated from every sorted fraction and measured by UV absorbance on a Nanodrop 2000c.

Sample: memory CD4+ T cells sorted from blood. Explained via the paper, the cell subset or site label denotes: CD45RA-negative fraction. The sequence joins TRBV2 to TRBJ1-1, with the D gene not clear enough to name. This clonotype originated in a man younger than 40 in good health. The CDR3 in this case is CASSPHKAFF. The sequence in DNA is TGTGCCAGCAGTCCACACAAAGCTTTCTTT.